This T cell receptor (beta chain) was observed in a study of response to subunit inactivated influenza vaccine. Trimming removed 5 bases at V and 4 bases at J, with 9 bases between. This CDR3 has 13 amino acids. Germline loops: CDR1 SGHDN, CDR2 FVKESK. Worth noting for this clonotype: The antigen remains undetermined.

Findings and limits, study-wide: A suggestion made by the authors is that each seasonal influenza vaccination recruits few new T cells.

TCRdb passed the RT-PCR reads through MiXCR, listing each CDR3 protein once. The table records more than 550,000 distinct CDR3 sequences, roughly 12% of them present only once. The receptor's source is a man aged 50 to 60 who received an inactivated influenza vaccine. The chain links TRBV14 to TRBJ1-3, with D unclear. The sample was PBMCs from blood, taken on the day of vaccination. The CDR3, as DNA: TGTGCCAGCAGCGACGGACTGGGAAACACCATATATTTT. It translates to CASSDGLGNTIYF.